Shown below are 22 T cell receptor beta chains from a single sample sequenced in a study of blood T cell repertoires in COVID-19. The protocol was immunoSEQ multiplex PCR, while the TCRdb copy is restricted to in-frame clones and leaves out a portion. The table records over 45,000 clones, over 80% of them present only once. Sequences were obtained from peripheral blood. These receptors were obtained from an older woman with acute or convalescent COVID-19.

The rearrangement links TRBV7-2 to TRBJ2-7, with 10 bases lining up with TRBD1. Trimming cost V 4 bases and J 3 bases; bases outside gene matches: 3. The CDR3 consists of 14 residues. CDR1 is SGHTA, CDR2 FQGNSA, per germline. CDR3 region: CASSSDRGLYEQYF. The CDR3 nucleotides read TGTGCCAGCAGCTCCGACAGGGGGCTCTACGAGCAGTACTTC.

The J gene is TRBJ1-5, the V gene TRBV6-5; 9 bases are shared with TRBD1. The V segment lost 5 bases and the J segment 3 bases; nucleotides outside the gene matches: 5. The CDR3 length is 15 residues. From germline, CDR1 is MNHEY and CDR2 SVGAGI. The CDR3 DNA sequence: TGTGCCAGCAGTCCTGGGACAGGGTCCAATCAGCCCCAGCATTTT. Translated: CASSPGTGSNQPQHF.

The V call is TRBV15, the J call TRBJ1-4, with D perhaps TRBD1 (6 bases). The CDR3 spans 13 residues. With 5 bases removed from V and 4 bases from J, the gap between germline ends came to 8 bases. The germline CDR1 and CDR2 sequences are LNHNV and YYDKDF (reference sequence). The CDR3 region is CATSPGVNEKLFF. Written as DNA, the CDR3 is TGTGCCACCAGCCCAGGGGTTAATGAAAAACTGTTTTTT.

The chain joins TRBV5-6 to TRBJ1-6; 8 bases agree with TRBD1. With 4 bases clipped from V and 13 bases from J, the junction kept 16 bases outside the gene matches. In germline, CDR1 is SGHDT, CDR2 YYEEEE. The CDR3 contains 16 residues. The CDR3 loop reads CASSRMDRAIVSPLHF. For the CDR3, the DNA is TGTGCCAGCAGCCGAATGGACAGGGCAATAGTTTCGCCCCTCCACTTT.

The genes are TRBV11-2 and TRBJ2-2; 10 positions agree with TRBD1. CDR1 is SGHAT, CDR2 FQNNGV, per germline. The trim removed 5 bases at V and 5 bases at J, leaving 2 bases unmatched. This CDR3 contains 14 residues. The CDR3 DNA sequence: TGTGCCAGCAGCGGGGGACAGGGGACCGGGGAGCTGTTTTTT. Translating it yields CASSGGQGTGELFF.

The CDR3 nucleotides read TGTGCCAGCAGTTACTCGAGGGCGGACTATGGCTACACCTTC. It codes for CASSYSRADYGYTF. The chain recombines TRBV6-2 or TRBV6-3 with TRBJ1-2; D remains ambiguous. This CDR3 is built from 14 residues. CDR1 is MNHEY and CDR2 is SVGEGT in the germline V gene. V was shortened by 0 bases and J by 3 bases, with 8 bases between the two germline ends.

About this clone: The sample has other DNA sequences that encode this CDR3 too. The rearrangement uses TRBV2 and TRBJ1-3, with D possibly being TRBD1 (5 bases). The germline V gene encodes CDR1 SNHLY and CDR2 FYNNEI. V lost 1 base and J 0 bases, leaving 10 bases between the germline ends. The CDR3 has 16 residues. The CDR3: CASSEGQGNSGNTIYF. The DNA for the CDR3 is TGTGCCAGCAGTGAAGGGCAGGGAAACTCTGGAAACACCATATATTTT. The full variable domain, rest sourced from reference TRBV2 and TRBJ1-3, is EPEVTQTPSHQVTQMGQEVILRCVPISNHLYFYWYRQILGQKVEFLVSFYNNEISEKSEIFDDQFSVERPDGSNFTLKIRSTKLEDSAMYFCASSEGQGNSGNTIYFGEGSWLTVV.

The CDR3 loop reads CASSRTGGREAFF. The CDR3 DNA sequence: TGTGCCAGCAGCCGGACAGGGGGCCGTGAAGCTTTCTTT. V and J are TRBV6-6 and TRBJ1-1; TRBD1 matches at 11 bases. J gave up 7 bases and V 6 bases, and 4 bases lay outside the gene matches. Germline CDR1 MNHNY, CDR2 SVGAGI (reference sequence). The CDR3 extends over 13 amino acids.

The rearrangement joins TRBV9 to TRBJ2-7; tentative D call: TRBD1 (5 bases). This CDR3 has 14 residues. The V end lost 1 base, the J end lost 2 bases, and 10 bases lay between the germline ends. Germline values: CDR1 SGDLS, CDR2 YYNGEE. CDR3: CASSVTPGTYEQYF. The CDR3 bases are TGTGCCAGCAGCGTAACCCCAGGGACCTACGAGCAGTACTTC.

This clone was seen just once. This sequence joins TRBV7-9 and TRBJ2-5; 8 bases are shared with TRBD2. The germline V gene encodes CDR1 SEHNR and CDR2 FQNEAQ (reference sequence). V lost 8 bases, J lost 2 bases, and 16 bases stayed unmatched. This CDR3 has 17 residues. DNA for the CDR3: TGTGCCAGCGCCCCTCGTCTCCCGCGGGAGGATCAAGAGACCCAGTACTTC. Translation gives CASAPRLPREDQETQYF.

The chain employs TRBV5-1 and TRBJ2-2; 8 bases are shared with TRBD1. Germline CDR1 is SGHRS and CDR2 is YFSETQ. This CDR3 has 15 amino acids. V lost 4 bases to trimming and J lost 1 base; unmatched junction nucleotides: 3. The CDR3 DNA sequence: TGCGCCAGCAGCCGGGACAGGATGAACACCGGGGAGCTGTTTTTT. This encodes CASSRDRMNTGELFF.

The chain employs TRBV4-2 and TRBJ1-4; 9 nucleotides match TRBD1. Germline CDR1 and CDR2: LGHNA and YNFKEQ. J gave up 5 bases and V 4 bases, and 2 bases lay outside the gene matches. The CDR3 is 14 amino acids. For the CDR3, the DNA is TGTGCCAGCAGCCCCGGGACAGGGAATGAAAAACTGTTTTTT. Translating gives CASSPGTGNEKLFF.

V is TRBV5-1 and J is TRBJ2-3, with 7 bases fitting TRBD1. CDR1 SGHRS and CDR2 YFSETQ come from the germline V gene. The CDR3 has 14 amino acids. Trimming cost V 4 bases and J 2 bases; bases outside gene matches: 4. CDR3 in amino acids: CASSPGTATDTQYF. Written as DNA, the CDR3 is TGCGCCAGCAGCCCCGGGACAGCCACAGATACGCAGTATTTT.

The chain joins TRBV6-4 to TRBJ2-6; 9 nucleotides line up with TRBD1. Germline CDR1 MRHNA, CDR2 SNTAGT. Trimming removed 8 bases from V and 7 bases from J; junction bases left unmatched: 15. The CDR3 extends over 17 amino acids. CDR3 DNA sequence: TGTGCCAGCTACAGGGGGCATCTCTCCCGGTGCGCCAACGTCCTGACTTTC. Its translation: CASYRGHLSRCANVLTF.

Here the CDR3 reads CASSQETSGGTYYRETQYF. The CDR3 bases are TGTGCCAGCAGCCAAGAAACTAGCGGGGGGACATACTATCGAGAGACCCAGTACTTC. The gene calls are TRBV3-1 (or the pseudogene TRBV3-2) and TRBJ2-5; 12 nucleotides align to TRBD2. CDR1 is LGHDT and CDR2 is YNNKEL in the germline V gene (reference sequence). V gave up 0 bases and J gave up 4 bases; unmatched junction bases: 12. This CDR3 has 19 residues.

The V gene is TRBV18, the J gene TRBJ1-2, with TRBD1 identical over 8 bases. The ends lost 3 bases at V and 5 bases at J; junction bases unmatched: 14. The CDR3 length is 17 residues. Germline V gene lookup returns CDR1 KGHSH and CDR2 LQKENI. The CDR3 bases are TGTGCCAGCTCACCGAACAGGGCAGGGGGCGCAGAGTATGGCTACACCTTC. This codes for CASSPNRAGGAEYGYTF.

The V gene is TRBV3-1 (or the pseudogene TRBV3-2), the J gene TRBJ2-3, with 8 positions matching TRBD1. The junction had 13 bases not matched to a gene; V was cut back by 6 bases and J by 2 bases. The CDR3 extends over 17 amino acids. Germline V gene data show CDR1 as LGHDT and CDR2 as YNNKEL (reference sequence). The CDR3 DNA follows: TGTGCCAGCAGACTAGGCCAGCAGGGGGCGGACACAGATACGCAGTATTTT. As protein: CASRLGQQGADTDTQYF.

V and J are TRBV6-5 and TRBJ1-6; TRBD1 matches 9 bases. CDR3 length: 16 residues. Germline lookup yields CDR1 MNHEY and CDR2 SVGAGI. The trim removed 2 bases at V and 10 bases at J, leaving 9 bases unmatched. The DNA for the CDR3 is TGTGCCAGCAGTTACGGGACGGGACAGGGACCATCACCCCTCCACTTT. Translation: CASSYGTGQGPSPLHF.

V and J are TRBV25-1 and TRBJ1-2; 8 nucleotides agree with TRBD1. Germline values: CDR1 MGHDK, CDR2 SYGVNS. The V and J ends lost 8 bases and 4 bases, in that order; junction bases with no gene match: 12. The CDR3 sequence is 15 residues long. The CDR3 DNA reads as TGTGCCAGCGCCGGACAGGGATCAGGGCTCTATGGCTACACCTTC. Translated: CASAGQGSGLYGYTF.

The count of this clone is one. The gene calls are TRBV19 and TRBJ2-7; 8 bases fit TRBD1. The CDR3 sequence is 15 residues long. Germline values: CDR1 LNHDA, CDR2 SQIVND (reference sequence). The trim removed 5 bases at V and 2 bases at J, leaving 8 bases unmatched. The CDR3 DNA follows: TGTGCCAGTAGTTCCGGACAGGGTATGACCTACGAGCAGTACTTC. As protein: CASSSGQGMTYEQYF.

The chain is built from TRBV11-2 and TRBJ1-3, with D perhaps matching TRBD1 (6 bases). In germline, CDR1 is SGHAT, CDR2 FQNNGV. Trimming took off 6 bases at V and 0 bases at J, with 18 bases between the two ends. The CDR3 spans 17 residues. The CDR3 loop reads CASRPIQGPSSGNTIYF. CDR3 coding DNA: TGTGCCAGCAGACCCATACAGGGTCCAAGCTCTGGAAACACCATATATTTT.

The rearrangement uses TRBV6-1 and TRBJ1-5; D call uncertain. The V gene's germline CDR1 is MNHNS and CDR2 SASEGT. This CDR3 comprises 17 residues. Trimming took off 3 bases at V and 5 bases at J, with 20 bases between the two ends. The CDR3 nucleotides read TGTGCCAGCAGTGACCCTTTCACGAGGGCGGTCGATCAGCCCCAGCATTTT. This sequence encodes CASSDPFTRAVDQPQHF.